One and the same sample provided the 7 T cell receptor beta chains below, sequenced in a study of regulatory T cells in long-lasting Graves disease. Described time point: newly diagnosed GD, antithyroid drugs for less than 3 months. TCR sequences were obtained from RNA taken from PBMCs. The authors built TCR beta libraries using iRepertoire HTBI primers and Arm-PCR of CDR3 regions. TCRdb recomputed calls from the multiplex PCR reads with MiXCR, one row per CDR3 protein. The profile shows some 220,000 distinct CDR3 sequences, approximately 18% of them singletons. The same data also went into a second study, on T cells in Graves' hyperthyroidism and ophthalmopathy.

The material was peripheral blood mononuclear cells (PBMCs), obtained at new diagnosis, from a patient treated with antithyroid drugs. The source is a woman in her thirties with Graves disease.

V gene TRBV6-5 combines with J gene TRBJ1-5; TRBD1 is a possible D gene (5 bases). The CDR3 is 15 amino acids. V was cut by 2 bases and J by 0 bases, with 8 bases left in between. Germline CDR1 is MNHEY and CDR2 is SVGAGI. The CDR3 spells CASSYSRDSNQPQHF. In nucleotides, the CDR3 is TGTGCCAGCAGTTACAGCAGGGATAGCAATCAGCCCCAGCATTTT.

This clonotype was seen many times. This chain uses TRBV11-3 with TRBJ2-2; D may match TRBD1 or TRBD2 (6 bases each). V was trimmed by 1 base and J by 5 bases, leaving 35 bases between them. Germline CDR1 SGHNT, CDR2 YENEEA. CDR3 length: 23 residues. In DNA form, the CDR3 reads TGTGCCAGCAGCTTAGCAAGGAGCGCTCTAAGCCCCCTACGGGGGCCCCAAACCGGGGAGCTGTTTTTT. The encoded protein is CASSLARSALSPLRGPQTGELFF.

The genes are TRBV10-1 and TRBJ2-1, with TRBD2 matching over 7 bases. V shed 0 bases, J shed 5 bases, and the junction held 7 bases outside the gene matches. The CDR3 consists of 16 residues. Per the germline V gene, CDR1 is WNHNN and CDR2 is SYGVQD (reference sequence). CDR3: CASSESRWREHNEQFF. For the CDR3, the DNA is TGCGCCAGCAGTGAGTCTCGGTGGCGGGAGCACAATGAGCAGTTCTTC.

This chain links TRBV10-1 with TRBJ1-5; no definite D call. This CDR3 is 12 amino acids long. Trimming cost V 3 bases and J 7 bases, with 7 bases left between them. In germline, CDR1 is WNHNN, CDR2 SYGVQD (reference sequence). CDR3 sequence: CASSDQQQPQHF. CDR3 nucleotide sequence: TGCGCCAGCAGTGATCAACAGCAGCCCCAGCATTTT.

In its sample, this clonotype was seen once. Likely a read error: the CDR3 ends without its conserved phenylalanine or tryptophan. The V call is TRBV18, the J call TRBJ1-1; D is uncertain. V was clipped by 3 bases and J by 6 bases, with 11 bases between them. The CDR3 length is 13 residues. CDR1 and CDR2 (germline): KGHSH, LQKENI. CDR3 coding DNA: TGTGCCAGCTCACCGATAGTAGTCGCTGAAGCTTTCTCT. Amino acid sequence: CASSPIVVAEAFS.

This clonotype has ten or more counts. This chain links TRBV18 with TRBJ1-2; D may be TRBD1 (5 bases). CDR1 and CDR2 (germline): KGHSH, LQKENI. V shed 2 bases and J shed 0 bases, with 10 bases lying between them. The CDR3 covers 15 residues. In DNA, the CDR3 is TGTGCCAGCTCACCAGAGGGGTCCCCTAACTATGGCTACACCTTC. This gives the protein CASSPEGSPNYGYTF.

This clonotype was recorded many times. The rearrangement joins TRBV6-1 to TRBJ2-5, with TRBD1 matching over 7 bases. There are 16 residues in the CDR3. Germline V gene sequence: CDR1 MNHNS, CDR2 SASEGT. V lost 6 bases, J lost 2 bases, and 12 bases stayed unmatched. For the CDR3, the DNA is TGTGCCAGCAGCGCCACTCCGGGACAGCGACAAGAGACCCAGTACTTC. The encoded protein is CASSATPGQRQETQYF.